A single sample gave rise to the 21 T cell receptor beta chains below, sequenced in a study of blood T cell repertoires in COVID-19. The method was immunoSEQ multiplex PCR; TCRdb's version includes in-frame clones alone and lacks a portion of them. The sample lists some 270,000 clones; 89% were seen once. Sequencing input: PBMCs or T cells enriched from blood (not recorded which). Receptors originate from a woman in her forties who had recovered from COVID-19.

This clone was seen more than once but under ten times. The chain couples TRBV6-4 to TRBJ2-1; possible D gene TRBD1, 5 bases. Trimming stripped 3 bases from V and 5 bases from J, with 8 bases between. CDR3 length equals 13 residues. CDR1 and CDR2 from the germline V gene are MRHNA and SNTAGT. The CDR3 coding sequence is TGTGCCAGCAGTGAGGGGCGAGACAATGAGCAGTTCTTC. Translating it yields CASSEGRDNEQFF.

Ten or more counts support this clone. The chain joins TRBV19 to TRBJ1-1; D call uncertain. Germline loops: CDR1 LNHDA, CDR2 SQIVND (reference sequence). Trimming took off 3 bases at V and 3 bases at J, with 17 bases between the two ends. The CDR3 sequence is 16 residues long. Here the CDR3 DNA reads TGTGCCAGTAGTATTGGAAGGCGACAATTCCACACTGAAGCTTTCTTT. Amino acid sequence: CASSIGRRQFHTEAFF.

This clone was seen a single time. The chain recombines TRBV9 with TRBJ2-3, with 12 nucleotides matching TRBD2. V gave up 2 bases and J gave up 7 bases; unmatched junction bases: 5. Germline CDR1 SGDLS, CDR2 YYNGEE. The CDR3 length is 15 residues. The CDR3: CASSVQTSGGYTQYF. For the CDR3, the DNA is TGTGCCAGCAGCGTCCAGACTAGCGGGGGATATACGCAGTATTTT.

This chain uses TRBV9 with TRBJ1-2; 10 nucleotides agree with TRBD1. V was clipped by 4 bases and J by 3 bases; unmatched bases: 9. Germline values: CDR1 SGDLS, CDR2 YYNGEE. This CDR3 region has 16 residues. The CDR3 DNA follows: TGTGCCAGCAGCTCCCGGGACAGGGGAAGGCACTATGGCTACACCTTC. Protein sequence: CASSSRDRGRHYGYTF.

This rearrangement joins TRBV19 to TRBJ2-7; 13 bases agree with TRBD2. Per the germline V gene, CDR1 is LNHDA and CDR2 is SQIVND (reference sequence). The trim removed 4 bases at V and 3 bases at J, leaving 6 bases unmatched. This CDR3 has 16 amino acids. This CDR3 is CASSNDGTSGIYEQYF. The DNA for the CDR3 is TGTGCCAGTAGTAATGATGGGACTAGCGGGATCTACGAGCAGTACTTC.

This chain joins TRBV4-1 and TRBJ1-3; D gene unclear. This CDR3 has 17 amino acids. In germline, CDR1 is MGHRA, CDR2 YSYEKL. V lost 1 base to trimming and J lost 0 bases, with 13 bases between them. CDR3 amino acids: CASSQVGGLSSGNTIYF. The CDR3 DNA follows: TGCGCCAGCAGCCAAGTTGGAGGGCTAAGCTCTGGAAACACCATATATTTT.

The chain is built from TRBV27 and TRBJ2-5; TRBD1 matches 7 bases. Germline V gene data show CDR1 as MNHEY and CDR2 as SMNVEV (reference sequence). This CDR3 is 16 amino acids long. The V segment lost 6 bases and the J segment 6 bases; nucleotides outside the gene matches: 16. The CDR3 region has the DNA TGTGCCAGCAGCCCTTTTGGGGACAGAGTCGAGAAGACCCAGTACTTC. This encodes CASSPFGDRVEKTQYF.

V is TRBV5-1 and J is TRBJ2-1; the D gene is possibly TRBD1 (6 bases). V was shortened by 0 bases and J by 4 bases, with 14 bases between the two germline ends. The CDR3 spans 16 residues. From germline, CDR1 is SGHRS and CDR2 YFSETQ. DNA of the CDR3: TGCGCCAGCAGCTTGGGGCTTCGAGGGGGATACAATGAGCAGTTCTTC. This sequence encodes CASSLGLRGGYNEQFF.

V gene TRBV6-5 combines with J gene TRBJ2-7; 8 bases align to TRBD1. V was clipped by 0 bases and J by 3 bases; unmatched bases: 7. CDR1 and CDR2 from the germline V gene are MNHEY and SVGAGI. The CDR3 is made up of 16 amino acids. The CDR3 DNA reads TGTGCCAGCAGTTACTCTTACCAGGGGGCCGGCTACGAGCAGTACTTC. Its protein is CASSYSYQGAGYEQYF.

The V and J genes are TRBV9 and TRBJ1-2, with D perhaps matching TRBD1 (5 bases). Trimming removed 4 bases from V and 0 bases from J, with 19 bases in between. Germline-derived CDR1 and CDR2 are SGDLS and YYNGEE. The CDR3 is 17 residues long. The DNA for the CDR3 is TGTGCCAGCAGCCCTCACCCGCCGACAGCCTCTAACTATGGCTACACCTTC. Amino acids: CASSPHPPTASNYGYTF.

The chain employs TRBV27 and TRBJ1-1, with TRBD1 matching 10 bases. V dropped 6 bases and J dropped 4; count of bases not matched to a gene: 5. Per the germline V gene, CDR1 is MNHEY and CDR2 is SMNVEV (reference sequence). This CDR3 is built from 14 residues. Written as DNA, the CDR3 is TGTGCCAGCAGCCGACAGGGGGCCGGCACTGAAGCTTTCTTT. This gives the protein CASSRQGAGTEAFF.

The gene calls are TRBV4-2 and TRBJ1-1; unclear D gene. The V gene's germline CDR1 is LGHNA and CDR2 YNFKEQ. The CDR3 has 17 residues. Trimming left V 4 bases short and J 1 base short, with 19 bases between. CDR3 bases: TGTGCCAGCAGCCGAAGCTCCGGGGAGCCGGAGAACACTGAAGCTTTCTTT. Its translation: CASSRSSGEPENTEAFF.

The DNA of the CDR3 is TGTGCCAGCAGTCGCACATACCAAGAGACCCAGTACTTC. Translating it yields CASSRTYQETQYF. V usage is TRBV12-3 or TRBV12-4 and J usage is TRBJ2-5; no reliable D call. V lost 5 bases and J 0 bases, leaving 7 bases between the germline ends. The CDR3 covers 13 residues.

The chain uses TRBV20-1 and TRBJ1-2; D is ambiguous. Germline V CDR1 and CDR2: DFQATT, SNEGSKA (reference sequence). The V end was cut by 3 bases, the J end by 5 bases, with 7 bases between. CDR3 size: 11 residues. The CDR3 nucleotides are TGCAGTGCTAGCGTTCTTTATGGCTACACCTTC. It is translated as CSASVLYGYTF.

The chain is built from TRBV28 and TRBJ1-2; TRBD1 is a possible D gene (5 bases). Germline V gives CDR1 MDHEN, CDR2 SYDVKM. This CDR3 has 15 amino acids. V lost 5 bases and J lost 4, with 17 bases in between. The CDR3 here is CASSLRDRGSYGYTF. The CDR3 DNA reads as TGTGCCAGCAGTCTCCGAGATCGGGGGAGCTATGGCTACACCTTC.

This clone was seen only a few times. This sample also contains other DNA sequences that code for the same CDR3. The gene calls are TRBV7-2 and TRBJ2-5, with 10 bases fitting TRBD2. Looked up from germline, CDR1 is SGHTA and CDR2 is FQGNSA. The J segment lost 5 bases and the V segment lost 1 base, leaving 1 base of the junction unmatched. The length of the CDR3 is 14 residues. CDR3 sequence reads: CASSLGAGGETQYF. The CDR3 DNA reads TGTGCCAGCAGCTTAGGAGCGGGGGGGGAGACCCAGTACTTC.

The CDR3 nucleotides are TGCGCCAGCAGCAACCGGGACAGGGGCCAGGTAGGGAATCAGCCCCAGCATTTT. It yields the protein CASSNRDRGQVGNQPQHF. The gene calls are TRBV4-1 and TRBJ1-5, with 10 bases identical to TRBD1. The length of the CDR3 is 18 residues. Germline assignment: CDR1 MGHRA and CDR2 YSYEKL. V lost 5 bases and J lost 4; bases outside the gene matches: 14.

The chain has TRBV11-2 and TRBJ2-2, with D tentatively TRBD1 (6 bases). This CDR3 comprises 15 residues. Trimming removed 5 bases at V and 0 bases at J, with 10 bases between. CDR1 is SGHAT and CDR2 is FQNNGV in the germline V gene. CDR3 region: CASSPDRTNTGELFF. CDR3 DNA sequence: TGTGCCAGCAGCCCGGACAGAACGAACACCGGGGAGCTGTTTTTT.

The V call is TRBV28, the J call TRBJ1-4; D gene uncertain. CDR1 and CDR2 (germline): MDHEN, SYDVKM. V shed 3 bases and J shed 7 bases, with 6 bases lying between them. This CDR3 region has 12 residues. The CDR3 sequence: CASSLFGEKLFF. The CDR3 DNA sequence: TGTGCCAGCAGTTTGTTCGGTGAAAAACTGTTTTTT.

This clone has a single count. This chain joins TRBV6-1 and TRBJ2-1, with D perhaps matching TRBD1 (6 bases). In germline, CDR1 is MNHNS, CDR2 SASEGT. The CDR3 contains 16 residues. Trimming removed 3 bases at V and 2 bases at J, with 14 bases between. The CDR3 spells CASSDLSAGAYNEQFF. The CDR3 region has the DNA TGTGCCAGCAGTGATTTGTCCGCAGGGGCCTACAATGAGCAGTTCTTC.

The sample holds a few counts of this clone. The rearrangement joins TRBV28 to TRBJ1-4; 7 positions match TRBD1. Losses at the gene ends were 3 bases for V and 4 bases for J; bases not matched to a gene: 5. The CDR3 extends over 15 amino acids. Per germline, CDR1 MDHEN and CDR2 SYDVKM. The CDR3 coding sequence is TGTGCCAGCAGTTTGTCACAGGGGAATAATGAAAAACTGTTTTTT. Encoded protein: CASSLSQGNNEKLFF.